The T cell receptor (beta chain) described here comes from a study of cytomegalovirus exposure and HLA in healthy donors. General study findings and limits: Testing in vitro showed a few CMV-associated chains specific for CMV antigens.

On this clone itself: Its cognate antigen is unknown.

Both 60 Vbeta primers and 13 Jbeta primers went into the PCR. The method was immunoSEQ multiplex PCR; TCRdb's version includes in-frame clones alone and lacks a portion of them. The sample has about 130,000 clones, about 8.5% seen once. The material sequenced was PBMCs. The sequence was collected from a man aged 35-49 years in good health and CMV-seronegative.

CDR3 sequence (DNA): TGTGCCAGTAGTATTGGGCCGGCTGGGGAGCTGTTTTTT. It is translated as CASSIGPAGELFF. This chain joins TRBV19 and TRBJ2-2; D not resolved. V was trimmed by 3 bases and J by 8 bases, leaving 10 bases between them. Germline V gene sequence: CDR1 LNHDA, CDR2 SQIVND (reference sequence). The CDR3 has 13 amino acids.